Below, one TCR beta chain is given with its context. These data come from a study of blood T cell repertoires in COVID-19. Study overall: T cells, B-cell-depleted T cells, or PBMCs supplied cDNA or gDNA.

The method was immunoSEQ multiplex PCR; TCRdb's version includes in-frame clones alone and lacks a portion of them. The table has fewer than 500,000 clones, around 89% seen once; the top ten hold approximately 1%. The germline V gene encodes CDR1 SEHNR and CDR2 FQNEAQ (reference sequence). Deletions cut 5 bases from V and 2 bases from J, with 12 bases between. The CDR3 has 14 residues. The sequencing input was PBMCs or T cells enriched from blood (not recorded which). The clonotype comes from a woman under 40 with acute COVID-19. The chain recombines TRBV7-9 with TRBJ1-2; D not certain. CDR3 in amino acids: CASSRPDTNYGYTF. CDR3 bases: TGTGCCAGCAGCCGCCCCGACACCAACTATGGCTACACCTTC.